The clone carrying this T cell receptor beta chain has just one count. Its antigen is currently unknown. The CDR3 length is 14 residues. CDR1 and CDR2 (germline): GTSNPN, SVGIG (reference sequence). J gave up 11 bases and V 2 bases, and 7 bases lay outside the gene matches. The record originates from a study of cytomegalovirus exposure and HLA in healthy donors. Study information: The approximately 120 validation repertoires were produced on the same platform as the roughly 670 repertoires of the first cohort. This was reported in a later analysis. The study's findings and limits: In the 95 to 150 validation repertoires, a later analysis found that first-cohort TCR clusters tended to co-occur.

The protocol was immunoSEQ multiplex PCR, while the TCRdb copy is restricted to in-frame clones and leaves out a portion. The sample has roughly 80,000 clones, 85% to 95% seen once. V is TRBV30 and J is TRBJ2-1; 12 bases are shared with TRBD2. Sequencing input: PBMCs. This clonotype was sampled from a man in his late teens or twenties in good health and CMV-seronegative. The CDR3 loop reads CAWSRLAGASKQFF. The CDR3, as DNA: TGTGCCTGGAGTCGACTAGCGGGGGCCTCCAAGCAGTTCTTC.